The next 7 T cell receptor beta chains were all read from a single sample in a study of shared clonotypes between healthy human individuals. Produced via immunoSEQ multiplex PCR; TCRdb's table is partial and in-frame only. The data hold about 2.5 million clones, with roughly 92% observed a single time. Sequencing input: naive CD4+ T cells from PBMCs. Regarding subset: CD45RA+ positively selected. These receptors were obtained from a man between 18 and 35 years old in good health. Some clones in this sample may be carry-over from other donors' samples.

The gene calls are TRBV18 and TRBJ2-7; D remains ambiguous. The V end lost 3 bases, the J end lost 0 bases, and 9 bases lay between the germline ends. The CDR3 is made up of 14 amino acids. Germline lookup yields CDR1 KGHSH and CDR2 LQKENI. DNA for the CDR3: TGTGCCAGCTCACCTATCGGTGTCTCCTACGAGCAGTACTTC. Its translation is CASSPIGVSYEQYF.

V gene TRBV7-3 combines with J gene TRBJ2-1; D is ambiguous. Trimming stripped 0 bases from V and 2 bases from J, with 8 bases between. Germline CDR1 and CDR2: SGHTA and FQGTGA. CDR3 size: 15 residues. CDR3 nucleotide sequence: TGTGCCAGCAGCTTAACCCCAGGAACCTACAATGAGCAGTTCTTC. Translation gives CASSLTPGTYNEQFF.

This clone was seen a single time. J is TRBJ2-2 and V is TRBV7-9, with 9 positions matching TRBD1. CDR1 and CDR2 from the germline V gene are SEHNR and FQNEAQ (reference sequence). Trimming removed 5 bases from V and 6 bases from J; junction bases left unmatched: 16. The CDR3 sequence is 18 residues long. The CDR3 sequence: CASSLSPGRDRAAGELFF. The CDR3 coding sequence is TGTGCCAGCAGCCTAAGTCCTGGTCGGGACAGGGCTGCCGGGGAGCTGTTTTTT.

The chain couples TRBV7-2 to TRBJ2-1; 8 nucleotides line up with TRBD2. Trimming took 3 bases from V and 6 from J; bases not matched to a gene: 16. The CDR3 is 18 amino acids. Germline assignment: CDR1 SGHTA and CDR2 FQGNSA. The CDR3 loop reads CASSFNNPLAGGGNEQFF. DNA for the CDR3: TGTGCCAGCAGCTTTAATAACCCTCTAGCGGGCGGAGGCAATGAGCAGTTCTTC.

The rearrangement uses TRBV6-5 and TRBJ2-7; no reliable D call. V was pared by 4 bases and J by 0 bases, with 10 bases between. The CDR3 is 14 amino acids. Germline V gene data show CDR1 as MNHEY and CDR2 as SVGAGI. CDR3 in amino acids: CASSLPGSSYEQYF. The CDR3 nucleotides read TGTGCCAGCAGTTTGCCCGGAAGCTCCTACGAGCAGTACTTC.

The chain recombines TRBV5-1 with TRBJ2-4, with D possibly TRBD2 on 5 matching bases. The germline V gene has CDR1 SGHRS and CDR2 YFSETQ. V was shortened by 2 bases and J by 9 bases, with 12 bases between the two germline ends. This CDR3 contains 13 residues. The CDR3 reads CASSFDPEGIQYF. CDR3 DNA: TGCGCCAGCAGCTTCGACCCAGAGGGCATTCAGTACTTC.

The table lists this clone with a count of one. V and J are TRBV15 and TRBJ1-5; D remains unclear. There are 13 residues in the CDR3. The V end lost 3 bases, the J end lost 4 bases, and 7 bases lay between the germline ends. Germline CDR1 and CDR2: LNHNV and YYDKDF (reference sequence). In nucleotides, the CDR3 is TGTGCCACCAGCAGTCTTCTAAATCAGCCCCAGCATTTT. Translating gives CATSSLLNQPQHF.